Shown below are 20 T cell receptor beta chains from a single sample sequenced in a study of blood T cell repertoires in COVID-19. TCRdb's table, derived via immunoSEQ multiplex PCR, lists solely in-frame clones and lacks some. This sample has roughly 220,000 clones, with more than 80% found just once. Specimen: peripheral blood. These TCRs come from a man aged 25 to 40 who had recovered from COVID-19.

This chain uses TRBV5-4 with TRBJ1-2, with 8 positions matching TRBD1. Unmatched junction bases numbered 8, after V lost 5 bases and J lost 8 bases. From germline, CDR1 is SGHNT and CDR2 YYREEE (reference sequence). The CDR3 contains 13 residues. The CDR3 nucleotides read TGTGCCAGCAGTACCCAGACAGGGGACGGCTACACCTTC. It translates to CASSTQTGDGYTF. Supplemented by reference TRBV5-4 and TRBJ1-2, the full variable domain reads ETGVTQSPTHLIKTRGQQVTLRCSSQSGHNTVSWYQQALGQGPQFIFQYYREEENGRGNFPPRFSGLQFPNYSSELNVNALELDDSALYLCASSTQTGDGYTFGSGTRLTVV.

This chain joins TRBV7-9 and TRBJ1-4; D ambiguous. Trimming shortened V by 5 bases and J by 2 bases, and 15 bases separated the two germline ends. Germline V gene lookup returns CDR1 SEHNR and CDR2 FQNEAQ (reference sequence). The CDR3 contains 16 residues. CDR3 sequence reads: CASSASDYGTNEKLFF. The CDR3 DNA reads TGTGCCAGCAGCGCCAGTGACTACGGGACTAATGAAAAACTGTTTTTT.

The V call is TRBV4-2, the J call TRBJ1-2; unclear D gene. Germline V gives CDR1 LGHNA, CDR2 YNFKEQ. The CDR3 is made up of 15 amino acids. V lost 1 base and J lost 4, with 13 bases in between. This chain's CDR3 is CASSQGGGQSYGYTF. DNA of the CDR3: TGTGCCAGCAGCCAAGGAGGCGGGCAGTCCTATGGCTACACCTTC.

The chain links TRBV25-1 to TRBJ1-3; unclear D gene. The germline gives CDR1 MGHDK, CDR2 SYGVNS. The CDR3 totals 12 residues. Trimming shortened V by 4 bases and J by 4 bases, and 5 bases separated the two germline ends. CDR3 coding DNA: TGTGCCAGCAGTGCCCCAGGAAACACCATATATTTT. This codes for CASSAPGNTIYF.

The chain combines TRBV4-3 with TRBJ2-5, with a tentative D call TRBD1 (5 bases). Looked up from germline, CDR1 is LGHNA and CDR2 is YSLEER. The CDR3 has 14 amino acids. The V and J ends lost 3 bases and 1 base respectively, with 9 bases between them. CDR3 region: CASSQDTTQETQYF. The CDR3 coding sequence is TGCGCCAGCAGCCAGGACACAACCCAAGAGACCCAGTACTTC.

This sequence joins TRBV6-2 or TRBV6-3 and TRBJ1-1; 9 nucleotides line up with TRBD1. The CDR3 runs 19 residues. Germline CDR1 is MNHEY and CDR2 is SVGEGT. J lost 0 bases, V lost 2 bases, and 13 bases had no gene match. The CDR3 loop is CASSYVRGPGQGLNTEAFF. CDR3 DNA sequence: TGTGCCAGCAGTTACGTACGGGGACCGGGACAGGGCCTGAACACTGAAGCTTTCTTT.

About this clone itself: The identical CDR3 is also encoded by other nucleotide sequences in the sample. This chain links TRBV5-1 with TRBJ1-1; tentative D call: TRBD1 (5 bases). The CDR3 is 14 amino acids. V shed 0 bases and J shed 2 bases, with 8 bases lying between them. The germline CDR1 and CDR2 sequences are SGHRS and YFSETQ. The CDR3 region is CASSLVQANTEAFF. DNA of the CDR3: TGCGCCAGCAGCTTGGTACAGGCCAACACTGAAGCTTTCTTT.

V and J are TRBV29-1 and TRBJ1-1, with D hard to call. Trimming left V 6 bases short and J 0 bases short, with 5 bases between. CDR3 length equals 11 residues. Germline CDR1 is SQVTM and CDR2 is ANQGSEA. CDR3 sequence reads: CSVALNTEAFF. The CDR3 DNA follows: TGCAGCGTAGCGCTGAACACTGAAGCTTTCTTT.

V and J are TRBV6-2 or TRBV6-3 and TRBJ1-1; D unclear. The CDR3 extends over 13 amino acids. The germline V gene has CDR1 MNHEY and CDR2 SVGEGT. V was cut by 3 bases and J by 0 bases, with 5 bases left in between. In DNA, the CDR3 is TGTGCCAGCAGTTATAGATTGAACACTGAAGCTTTCTTT. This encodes CASSYRLNTEAFF.

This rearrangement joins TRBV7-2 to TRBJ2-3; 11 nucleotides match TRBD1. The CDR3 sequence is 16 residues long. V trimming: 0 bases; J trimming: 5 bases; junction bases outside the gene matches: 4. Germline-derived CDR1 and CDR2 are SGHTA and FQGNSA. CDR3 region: CASSLAGQGDGDTQYF. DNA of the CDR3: TGTGCCAGCAGCTTAGCGGGACAGGGGGATGGAGATACGCAGTATTTT. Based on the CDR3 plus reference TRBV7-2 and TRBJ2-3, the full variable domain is GAGVSQSPSNKVTEKGKDVELRCDPISGHTALYWYRQSLGQGLEFLIYFQGNSAPDKSGLPSDRFSAERTGGSVSTLTIQRTQQEDSAVYLCASSLAGQGDGDTQYFGPGTRLTVL.

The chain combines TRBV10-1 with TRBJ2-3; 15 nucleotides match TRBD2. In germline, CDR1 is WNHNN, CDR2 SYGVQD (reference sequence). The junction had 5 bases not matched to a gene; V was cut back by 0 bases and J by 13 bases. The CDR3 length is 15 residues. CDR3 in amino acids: CASSESGLAGGQEYF. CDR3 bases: TGCGCCAGCAGTGAGTCGGGACTAGCGGGGGGTCAGGAGTATTTT.

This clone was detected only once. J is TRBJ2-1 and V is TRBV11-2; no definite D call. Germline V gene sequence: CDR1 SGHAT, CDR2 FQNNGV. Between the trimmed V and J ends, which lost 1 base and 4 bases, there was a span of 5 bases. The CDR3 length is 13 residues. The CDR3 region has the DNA TGTGCCAGCAGCTTAGGACATTACAATGAGCAGTTCTTC. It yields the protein CASSLGHYNEQFF. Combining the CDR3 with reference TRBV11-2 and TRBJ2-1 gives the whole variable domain EAGVAQSPRYKIIEKRQSVAFWCNPISGHATLYWYQQILGQGPKLLIQFQNNGVVDDSQLPKDRFSAERLKGVDSTLKIQPAKLEDSAVYLCASSLGHYNEQFFGPGTRLTVL.

CDR3 sequence reads: CASSYQGAVSYGYTF. The CDR3 DNA sequence: TGTGCCAGCAGCTATCAAGGGGCGGTTTCCTATGGCTACACCTTC. The chain couples TRBV13 to TRBJ1-2; weak D call: TRBD1 (5 bases). The germline gives CDR1 PRHDT, CDR2 FYEKMQ (reference sequence). The CDR3 sequence is 15 residues long. V lost 4 bases and J lost 4, with 16 bases in between.

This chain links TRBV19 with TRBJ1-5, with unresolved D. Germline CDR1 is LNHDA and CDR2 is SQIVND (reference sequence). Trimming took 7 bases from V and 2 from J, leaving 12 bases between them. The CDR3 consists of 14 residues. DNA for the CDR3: TGTGCCAGTAAGAAAGGGAGGGGCAATCAGCCCCAGCATTTT. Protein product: CASKKGRGNQPQHF.

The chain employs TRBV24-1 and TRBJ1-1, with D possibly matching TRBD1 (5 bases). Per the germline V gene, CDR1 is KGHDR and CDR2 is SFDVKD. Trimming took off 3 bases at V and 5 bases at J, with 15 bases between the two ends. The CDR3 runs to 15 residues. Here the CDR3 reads CATSDRRSGETEAFF. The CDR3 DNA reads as TGTGCCACCAGTGATCGCCGGTCGGGGGAGACTGAAGCTTTCTTT.

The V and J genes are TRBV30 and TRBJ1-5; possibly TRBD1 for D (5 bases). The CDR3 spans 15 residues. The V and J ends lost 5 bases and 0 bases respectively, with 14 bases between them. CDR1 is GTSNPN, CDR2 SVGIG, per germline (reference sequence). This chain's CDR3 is CAWATGDHSNQPQHF. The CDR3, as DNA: TGTGCCTGGGCCACAGGAGACCATAGCAATCAGCCCCAGCATTTT.

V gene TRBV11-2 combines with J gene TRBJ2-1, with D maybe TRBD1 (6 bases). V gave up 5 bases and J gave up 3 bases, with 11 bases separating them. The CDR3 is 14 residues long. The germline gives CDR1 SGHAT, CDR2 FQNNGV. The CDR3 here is CASSLHRDYNEQFF. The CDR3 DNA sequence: TGTGCCAGCAGCCTTCACAGGGACTACAATGAGCAGTTCTTC.

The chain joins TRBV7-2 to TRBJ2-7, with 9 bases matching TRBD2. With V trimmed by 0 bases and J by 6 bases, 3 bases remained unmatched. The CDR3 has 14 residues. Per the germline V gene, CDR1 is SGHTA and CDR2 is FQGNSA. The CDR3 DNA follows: TGTGCCAGCAGCTTAGCGCCAGCGGGGGGCGAGCAGTACTTC. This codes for CASSLAPAGGEQYF.

The CDR3 region is CATHAGYYGYTF. The CDR3 DNA reads TGTGCCACGCACGCGGGTTACTATGGCTACACCTTC. The rearrangement joins TRBV6-5 to TRBJ1-2, with D uncertain. CDR3 size: 12 residues. The V end lost 10 bases, the J end lost 3 bases, and 12 bases lay between the germline ends. The germline V gene encodes CDR1 MNHEY and CDR2 SVGAGI.

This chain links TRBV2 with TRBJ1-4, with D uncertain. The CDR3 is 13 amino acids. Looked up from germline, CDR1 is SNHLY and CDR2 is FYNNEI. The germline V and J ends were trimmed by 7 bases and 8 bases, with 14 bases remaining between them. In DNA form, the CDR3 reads TGTGCCAGCATCTCTACGTCTTACGAAAAACTGTTTTTT. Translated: CASISTSYEKLFF.